Described below is a single T cell receptor (beta chain) sequence and its context. Its specificity is unknown. The sample is drawn from a study of T-cell reconstitution after alpha-beta-depleted transplantation in children. Unique molecular identifiers tagged the TCRbeta library. TCRdb reprocessed the PCR reads with MiXCR, giving one entry per CDR3 protein. This table holds some 200,000 distinct CDR3 sequences, roughly 8.1% found once. Study-wide points: One year after transplant, T-cell counts and diversity came mostly from newly produced T cells. Several hundred expanded graft clones reportedly were the source of alpha-beta T cells about two months after transplant. For some patients, TCRbeta diversity was high at day 60 because of recipient T cells and thymic progenitors that survived.

The V and J ends lost 7 bases and 6 bases, in that order; junction bases with no gene match: 16. Germline CDR1 and CDR2: SQVTM and ANQGSEA. This CDR3 is built from 15 residues. V is TRBV29-1 and J is TRBJ2-7, with TRBD1 matching 9 bases. Here the sequenced sample was PBMCs, mostly from graft donor cells, taken 360 days after TCRalphabeta/CD19-depleted stem cell transplant. The source is a male patient aged 2 to 9 who had a stem cell transplant for acute myeloid leukemia, so the T cells may come from the graft donor. This CDR3 reads CSDPFSRDRAIEQYF. Written as DNA, the CDR3 is TGCAGCGACCCATTTTCCCGGGACAGGGCTATCGAGCAGTACTTC.